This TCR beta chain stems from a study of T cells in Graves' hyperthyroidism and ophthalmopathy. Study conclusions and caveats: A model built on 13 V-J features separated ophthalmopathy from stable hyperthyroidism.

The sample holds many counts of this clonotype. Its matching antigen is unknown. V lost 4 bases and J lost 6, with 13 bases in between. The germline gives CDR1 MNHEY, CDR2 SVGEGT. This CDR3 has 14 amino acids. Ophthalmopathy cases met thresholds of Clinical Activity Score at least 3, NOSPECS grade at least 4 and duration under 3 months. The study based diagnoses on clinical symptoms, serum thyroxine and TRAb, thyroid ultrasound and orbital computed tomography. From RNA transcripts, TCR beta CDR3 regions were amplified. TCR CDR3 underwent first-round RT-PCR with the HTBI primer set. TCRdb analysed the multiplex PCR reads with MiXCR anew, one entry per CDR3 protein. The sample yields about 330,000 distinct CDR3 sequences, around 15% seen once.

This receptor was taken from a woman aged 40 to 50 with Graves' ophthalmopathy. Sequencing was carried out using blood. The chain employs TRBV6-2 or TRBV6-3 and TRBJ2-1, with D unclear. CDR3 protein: CASSLSFPSNEQFF. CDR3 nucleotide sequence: TGTGCCAGCAGTTTATCGTTTCCCTCCAATGAGCAGTTCTTC.